This is a list of T cell receptor beta chains from one sample in a study of blood T cell repertoires in COVID-19. The protocol was immunoSEQ multiplex PCR, while the TCRdb copy is restricted to in-frame clones and leaves out a portion. The sample records roughly 380,000 clones, more than 70% being singletons. The specimen was PBMCs or T cells enriched from blood (not recorded which). All receptors derive from a man aged 25-40 years who had recovered from COVID-19. Both conserved end residues are trimmed from each CDR3.

cdr3_length,v_call,j_call,cdr3_aa
12,TRBV7-6,TRBJ1-1,ASSLAPGDTEAF
12,TRBV5-4,TRBJ1-1,ASSLGPGAVSAF
14,TRBV19,TRBJ2-1,ASSIRTGDFYNEQF
16,TRBV4-2,TRBJ1-1,ASSQGQRSETMNTEAF
11,TRBV7-2,TRBJ1-6,ASSLVLDSPLH
13,TRBV19,TRBJ1-2,ASSIASQGVYGYT
13,TRBV13,TRBJ1-1,ASSLWGRGTTEAF
11,TRBV9,TRBJ1-1,ASSVVSGTEAF
12,TRBV19,TRBJ1-2,ASSISRGDYGYT
12,TRBV19,TRBJ1-6,ASSLVHVDSPLH
11,TRBV4-1,TRBJ2-7,ASSQDKSGEQY
10,TRBV29-1,TRBJ1-2,SAQDRDYGYT
10,TRBV25-1,TRBJ1-1,ASSVGDTEAF
16,TRBV21-1,TRBJ2-3,ASSKAASGGGHTDTQY
13,TRBV9,TRBJ1-5,ASSLWGGTNQPQH